What follows are 5 T cell receptor beta chains derived from one specimen sequenced in a study of cytotoxic CD8 clonotypes in ibrutinib-treated CLL. Data came from immunoSEQ multiplex PCR; TCRdb stores just in-frame clones and leaves some out. The data hold under 200,000 clones, with 81% observed a single time. The starting material was PBMCs, obtained after 12 months of ibrutinib treatment. These receptors were collected from a human donor with chronic lymphocytic leukemia.

V usage is TRBV7-6 and J usage is TRBJ2-5; 8 bases agree with TRBD1. This CDR3 region has 15 residues. Germline V gene data show CDR1 as SGHVS and CDR2 as FNYEAQ. V gave up 5 bases and J gave up 4 bases; unmatched junction bases: 9. CDR3 residues: CASSPGQGAGETQYF. The CDR3 DNA reads TGTGCCAGCAGCCCGGGGCAGGGGGCCGGAGAGACCCAGTACTTC.

V and J are TRBV29-1 and TRBJ2-2; 8 bases line up with TRBD2. The germline CDR1 and CDR2 sequences are SQVTM and ANQGSEA. Losses at the gene ends were 0 bases for V and 3 bases for J; bases not matched to a gene: 6. This CDR3 is built from 16 residues. In DNA form, the CDR3 reads TGCAGCGTTGAAGATCAAGTCGGGGGGGACACCGGGGAGCTGTTTTTT. It translates to CSVEDQVGGDTGELFF.

This chain joins TRBV28 and TRBJ2-1; TRBD2 aligns across 11 bases. With V trimmed by 6 bases and J by 7 bases, 11 bases remained unmatched. The CDR3 totals 16 residues. From germline, CDR1 is MDHEN and CDR2 SYDVKM. CDR3 nucleotides: TGTGCCAGCAGAACTTTAGCGGGAGGGACTACAAATGAGCAGTTCTTC. It yields the protein CASRTLAGGTTNEQFF.

This chain links TRBV6-6 with TRBJ2-3; 8 positions agree with TRBD2. V was clipped by 2 bases and J by 0 bases; unmatched bases: 4. The CDR3 has 16 residues. CDR1 and CDR2 from the germline V gene are MNHNY and SVGAGI (reference sequence). The CDR3 DNA is TGTGCCAGCAGTTACGGAGCGGGGGTTAGCACAGATACGCAGTATTTT. This sequence encodes CASSYGAGVSTDTQYF.

J is TRBJ1-2 and V is TRBV6-5; D gene ambiguous. CDR1 and CDR2 (germline): MNHEY, SVGAGI. The CDR3 covers 15 residues. V dropped 2 bases and J dropped 1 base, with 11 bases sitting between them. The CDR3 spells CASSYLGIVNYGYTF. The CDR3 DNA follows: TGTGCCAGCAGTTACCTGGGGATTGTTAACTATGGCTACACCTTC.